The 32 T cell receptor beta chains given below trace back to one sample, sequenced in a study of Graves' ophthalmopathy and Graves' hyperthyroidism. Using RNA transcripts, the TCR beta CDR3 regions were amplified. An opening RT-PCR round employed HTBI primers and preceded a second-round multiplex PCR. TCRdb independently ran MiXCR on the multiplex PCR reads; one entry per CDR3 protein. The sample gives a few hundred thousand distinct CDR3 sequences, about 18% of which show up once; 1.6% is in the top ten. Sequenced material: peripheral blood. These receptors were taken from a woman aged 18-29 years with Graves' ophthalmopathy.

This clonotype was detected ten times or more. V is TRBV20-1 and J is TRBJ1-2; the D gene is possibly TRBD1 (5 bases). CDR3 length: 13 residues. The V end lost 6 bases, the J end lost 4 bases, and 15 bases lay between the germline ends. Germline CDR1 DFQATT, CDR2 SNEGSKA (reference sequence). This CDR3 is CSAVSTVSYGYTF. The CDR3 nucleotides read TGCAGTGCCGTCTCGACAGTCTCCTATGGCTACACCTTC.

The CDR3 loop reads CASSLSAGQTGELFF. For the CDR3, the DNA is TGTGCCAGCAGTCTTTCAGCGGGACAAACCGGGGAGCTGTTTTTT. The chain combines TRBV12-3 or TRBV12-4 with TRBJ2-2; D may be TRBD2 (7 bases). The CDR3 is made up of 15 amino acids. Trimming shortened V by 5 bases and J by 5 bases, and 15 bases separated the two germline ends.

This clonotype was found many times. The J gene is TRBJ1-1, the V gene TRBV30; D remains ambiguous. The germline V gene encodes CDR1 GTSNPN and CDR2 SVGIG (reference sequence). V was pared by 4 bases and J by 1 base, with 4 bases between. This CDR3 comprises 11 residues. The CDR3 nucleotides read TGTGCCTGGATAAAGAACACTGAAGCTTTCTTT. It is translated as CAWIKNTEAFF. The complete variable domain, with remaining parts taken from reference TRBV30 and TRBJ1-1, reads SQTIHQWPATLVQPVGSPLSLECTVEGTSNPNLYWYRQAAGRGLQLLFYSVGIGQISSEVPQNLSASRPQDRQFILSSKKLLLSDSGFYLCAWIKNTEAFFGQGTRLTVV.

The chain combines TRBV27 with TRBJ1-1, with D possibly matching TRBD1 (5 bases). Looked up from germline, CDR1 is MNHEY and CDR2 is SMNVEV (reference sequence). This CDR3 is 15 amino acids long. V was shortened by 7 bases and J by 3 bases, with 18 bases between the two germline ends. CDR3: CASKVGEGLDTEAFF. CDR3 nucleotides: TGTGCCAGCAAGGTGGGTGAGGGGCTAGACACTGAAGCTTTCTTT.

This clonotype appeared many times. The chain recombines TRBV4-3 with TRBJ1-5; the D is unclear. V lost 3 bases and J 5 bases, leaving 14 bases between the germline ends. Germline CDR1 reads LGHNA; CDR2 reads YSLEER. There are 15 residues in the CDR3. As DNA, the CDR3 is TGCGCCAGCAGCCAGCAATCCGGGGTGGATCAGCCCCAGCATTTT. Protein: CASSQQSGVDQPQHF.

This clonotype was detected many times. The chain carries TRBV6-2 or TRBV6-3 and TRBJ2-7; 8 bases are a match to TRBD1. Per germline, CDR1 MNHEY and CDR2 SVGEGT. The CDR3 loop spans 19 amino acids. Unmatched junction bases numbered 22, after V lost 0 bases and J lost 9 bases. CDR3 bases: TGTGCCAGCAGTTACTCGCTTTTTGGAGAGGACAGGGCCCCCTCTGCGCAGTACTTC. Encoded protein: CASSYSLFGEDRAPSAQYF.

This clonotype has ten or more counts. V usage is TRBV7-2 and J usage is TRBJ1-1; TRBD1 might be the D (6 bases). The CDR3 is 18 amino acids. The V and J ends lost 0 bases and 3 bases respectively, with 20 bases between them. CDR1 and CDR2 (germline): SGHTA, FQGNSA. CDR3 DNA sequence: TGTGCCAGCAGCTTAGCGTACAGGGCTAGTCCGAGGGACACTGAAGCTTTCTTT. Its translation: CASSLAYRASPRDTEAFF.

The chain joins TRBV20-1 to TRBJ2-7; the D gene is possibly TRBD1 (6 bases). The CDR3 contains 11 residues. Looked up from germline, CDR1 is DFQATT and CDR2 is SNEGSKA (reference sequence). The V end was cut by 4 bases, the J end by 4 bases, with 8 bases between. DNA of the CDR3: TGCAGTGCTAACAGGGATTACGAGCAGTACTTC. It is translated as CSANRDYEQYF.

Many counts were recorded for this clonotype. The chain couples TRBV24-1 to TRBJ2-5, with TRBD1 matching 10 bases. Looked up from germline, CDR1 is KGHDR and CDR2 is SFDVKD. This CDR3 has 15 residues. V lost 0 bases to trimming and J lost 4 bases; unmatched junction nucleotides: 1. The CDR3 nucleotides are TGTGCCACCAGTGATTTGGACAGGGGGCCAGAGACCCAGTACTTC. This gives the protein CATSDLDRGPETQYF.

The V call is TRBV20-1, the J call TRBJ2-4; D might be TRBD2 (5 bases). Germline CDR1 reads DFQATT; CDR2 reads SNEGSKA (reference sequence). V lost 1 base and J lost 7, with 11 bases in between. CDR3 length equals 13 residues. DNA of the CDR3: TGCAGTGCTAGAGCCAGCGAGGGTAACATTCAGTACTTC. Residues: CSARASEGNIQYF.

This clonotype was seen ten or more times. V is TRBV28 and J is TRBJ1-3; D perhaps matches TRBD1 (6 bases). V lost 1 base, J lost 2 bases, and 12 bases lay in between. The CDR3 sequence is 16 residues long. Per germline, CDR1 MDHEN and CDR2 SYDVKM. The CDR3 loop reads CASSLFPGEAGNTIYF. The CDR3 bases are TGTGCCAGCAGTTTATTTCCAGGGGAGGCTGGAAACACCATATATTTT. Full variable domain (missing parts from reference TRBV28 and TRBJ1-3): DVKVTQSSRYLVKRTGEKVFLECVQDMDHENMFWYRQDPGLGLRLIYFSYDVKMKEKGDIPEGYSVSREKKERFSLILESASTNQTSMYLCASSLFPGEAGNTIYFGEGSWLTVV.

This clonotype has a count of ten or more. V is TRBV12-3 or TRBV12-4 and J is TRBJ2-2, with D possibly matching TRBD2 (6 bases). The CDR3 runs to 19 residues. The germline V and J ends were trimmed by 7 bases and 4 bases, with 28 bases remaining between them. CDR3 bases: TGTGCCAGCAATTTCCCTGGAACTATAGGGACTCGAGGCACCGGGGAGCTGTTTTTT. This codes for CASNFPGTIGTRGTGELFF.

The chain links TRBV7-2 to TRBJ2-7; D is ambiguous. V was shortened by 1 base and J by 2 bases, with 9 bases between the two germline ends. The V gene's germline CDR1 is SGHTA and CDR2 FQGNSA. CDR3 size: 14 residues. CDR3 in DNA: TGTGCCAGCAGCTTAGTTCGTCTAGCCTACGAGCAGTACTTC. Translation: CASSLVRLAYEQYF.

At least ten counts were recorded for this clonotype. In DNA form, the CDR3 reads TGTGCCAGTGGTGGCCTACGGGCATCTAATTCACCCCTCCACTTT. This translates into CASGGLRASNSPLHF. The V gene is TRBV7-2, the J gene TRBJ1-6; D is undetermined. Germline V lookup: CDR1 SGHTA, CDR2 FQGNSA. CDR3 length equals 15 residues. Trimming took 9 bases from V and 6 from J, leaving 18 bases between them.

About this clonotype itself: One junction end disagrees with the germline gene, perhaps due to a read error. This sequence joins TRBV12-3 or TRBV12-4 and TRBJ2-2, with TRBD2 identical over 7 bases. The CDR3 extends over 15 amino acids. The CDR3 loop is CASSLRLADTGELFF. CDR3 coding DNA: TGTGCCAGCAGTTTAAGGCTAGCGGACACGGGGGAGCTGTTTTTT.

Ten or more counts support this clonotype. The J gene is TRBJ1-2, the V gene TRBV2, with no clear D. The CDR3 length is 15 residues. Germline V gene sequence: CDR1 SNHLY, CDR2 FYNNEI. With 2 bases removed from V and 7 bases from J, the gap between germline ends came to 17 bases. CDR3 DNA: TGTGCCAGCAGTGAAAGTACGGACCCCCTTTTTGGCTACACCTTC. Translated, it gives CASSESTDPLFGYTF.

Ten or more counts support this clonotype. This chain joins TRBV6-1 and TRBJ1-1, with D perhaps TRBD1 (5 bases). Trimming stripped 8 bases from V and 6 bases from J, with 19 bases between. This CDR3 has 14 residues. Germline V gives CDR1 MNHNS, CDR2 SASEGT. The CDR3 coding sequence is TGTGCCAGCCGAGATAGGGGCGGAGCGGCTGAAGCTTTCTTT. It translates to CASRDRGGAAEAFF.

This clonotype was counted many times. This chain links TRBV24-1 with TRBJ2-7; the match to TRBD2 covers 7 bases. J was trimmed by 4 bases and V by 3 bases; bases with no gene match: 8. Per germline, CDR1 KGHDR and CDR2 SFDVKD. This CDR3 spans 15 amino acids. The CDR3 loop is CATSDGGRAPYEQYF. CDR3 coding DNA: TGTGCCACCAGTGATGGGGGGAGGGCCCCATACGAGCAGTACTTC.

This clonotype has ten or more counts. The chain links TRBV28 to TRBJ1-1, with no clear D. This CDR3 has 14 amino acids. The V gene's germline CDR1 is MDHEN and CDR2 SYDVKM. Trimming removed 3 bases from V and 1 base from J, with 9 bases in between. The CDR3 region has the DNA TGTGCCAGCAGTTTCAGGTCCGCGAACACTGAAGCTTTCTTT. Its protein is CASSFRSANTEAFF. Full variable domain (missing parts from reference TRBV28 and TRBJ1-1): DVKVTQSSRYLVKRTGEKVFLECVQDMDHENMFWYRQDPGLGLRLIYFSYDVKMKEKGDIPEGYSVSREKKERFSLILESASTNQTSMYLCASSFRSANTEAFFGQGTRLTVV.

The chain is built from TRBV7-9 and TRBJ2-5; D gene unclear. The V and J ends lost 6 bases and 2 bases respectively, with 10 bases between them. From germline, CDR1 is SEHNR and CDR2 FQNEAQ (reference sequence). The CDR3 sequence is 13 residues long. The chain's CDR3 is CASSRRVQETQYF. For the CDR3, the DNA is TGTGCCAGCAGTCGAAGGGTTCAAGAGACCCAGTACTTC.

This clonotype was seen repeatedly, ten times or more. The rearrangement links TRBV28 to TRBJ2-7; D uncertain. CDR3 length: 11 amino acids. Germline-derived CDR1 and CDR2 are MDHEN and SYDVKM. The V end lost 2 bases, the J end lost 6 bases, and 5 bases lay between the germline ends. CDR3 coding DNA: TGTGCCAGCAGTTTAAAGCGCGAGCAGTACTTC. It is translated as CASSLKREQYF.

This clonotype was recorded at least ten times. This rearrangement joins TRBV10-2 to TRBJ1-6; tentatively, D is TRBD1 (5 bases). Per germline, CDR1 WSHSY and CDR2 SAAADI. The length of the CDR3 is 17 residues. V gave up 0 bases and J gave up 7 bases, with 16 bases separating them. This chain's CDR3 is CASSESGGTPKNSPLHF. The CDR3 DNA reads TGCGCCAGCAGTGAGTCAGGAGGGACGCCGAAGAATTCACCCCTCCACTTT.

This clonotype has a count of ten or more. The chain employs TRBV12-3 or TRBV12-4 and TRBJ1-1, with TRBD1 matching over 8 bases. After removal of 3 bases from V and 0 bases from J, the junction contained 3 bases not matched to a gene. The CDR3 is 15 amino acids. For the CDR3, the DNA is TGTGCCAGCAGTTTCCCGGACAGGGTGAACACTGAAGCTTTCTTT. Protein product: CASSFPDRVNTEAFF.

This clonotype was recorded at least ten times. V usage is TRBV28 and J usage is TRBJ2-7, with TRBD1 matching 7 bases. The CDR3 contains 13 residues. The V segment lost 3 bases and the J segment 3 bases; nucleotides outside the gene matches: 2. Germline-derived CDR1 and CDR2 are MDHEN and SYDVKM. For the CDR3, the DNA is TGTGCCAGCAGTTTGACAGGGAACTACGAGCAGTACTTC. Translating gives CASSLTGNYEQYF.

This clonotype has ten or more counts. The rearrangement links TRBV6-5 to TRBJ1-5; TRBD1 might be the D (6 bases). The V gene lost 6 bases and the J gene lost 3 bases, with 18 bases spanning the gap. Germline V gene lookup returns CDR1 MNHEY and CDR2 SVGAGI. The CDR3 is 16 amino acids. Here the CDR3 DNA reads TGTGCCAGCAGCGGGGGCGGGACACTATACAATCAGCCCCAGCATTTT. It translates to CASSGGGTLYNQPQHF.

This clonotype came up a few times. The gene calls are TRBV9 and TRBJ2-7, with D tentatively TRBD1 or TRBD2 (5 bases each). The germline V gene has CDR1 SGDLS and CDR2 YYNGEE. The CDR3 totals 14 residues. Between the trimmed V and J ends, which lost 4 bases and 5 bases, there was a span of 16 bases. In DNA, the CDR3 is TGTGCCAGCAGCCCCGGTGGTGGGGACCACGAGCAGTACTTC. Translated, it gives CASSPGGGDHEQYF.

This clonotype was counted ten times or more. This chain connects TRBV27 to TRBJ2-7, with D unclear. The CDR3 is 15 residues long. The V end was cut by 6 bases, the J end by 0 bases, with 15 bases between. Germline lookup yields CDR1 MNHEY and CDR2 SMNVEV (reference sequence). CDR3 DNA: TGTGCCAGCAGCCCTTCATTTGGCAGCTCCTACGAGCAGTACTTC. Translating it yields CASSPSFGSSYEQYF.

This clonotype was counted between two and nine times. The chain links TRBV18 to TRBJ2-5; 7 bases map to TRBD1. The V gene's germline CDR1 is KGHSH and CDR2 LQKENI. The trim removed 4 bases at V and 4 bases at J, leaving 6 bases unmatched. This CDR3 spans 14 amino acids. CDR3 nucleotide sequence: TGTGCCAGCTCACTTTGGACAGGAGCAGAGACCCAGTACTTC. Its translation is CASSLWTGAETQYF.

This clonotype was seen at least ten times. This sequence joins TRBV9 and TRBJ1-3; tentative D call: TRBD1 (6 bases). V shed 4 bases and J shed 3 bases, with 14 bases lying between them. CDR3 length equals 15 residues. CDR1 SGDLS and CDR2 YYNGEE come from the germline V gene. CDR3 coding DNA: TGTGCCAGCAGCTCGGACAGTTCCGATGGAAACACCATATATTTT. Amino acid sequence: CASSSDSSDGNTIYF.

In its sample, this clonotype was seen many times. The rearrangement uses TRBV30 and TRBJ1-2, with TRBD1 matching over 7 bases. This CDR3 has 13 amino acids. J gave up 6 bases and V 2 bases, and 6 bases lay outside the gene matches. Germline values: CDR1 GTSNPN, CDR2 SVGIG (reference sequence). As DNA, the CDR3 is TGTGCCTGGAGTCCACGACAGGGAAATGGCTACACCTTC. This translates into CAWSPRQGNGYTF.

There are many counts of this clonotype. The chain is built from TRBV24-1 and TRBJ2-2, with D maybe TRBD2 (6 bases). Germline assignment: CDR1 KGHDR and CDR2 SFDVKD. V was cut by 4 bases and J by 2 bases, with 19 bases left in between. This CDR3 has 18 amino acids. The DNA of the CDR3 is TGTGCCACCAGTGACCTGGGGGTAGCGGAGACTAACACCGGGGAGCTGTTTTTT. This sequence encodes CATSDLGVAETNTGELFF.

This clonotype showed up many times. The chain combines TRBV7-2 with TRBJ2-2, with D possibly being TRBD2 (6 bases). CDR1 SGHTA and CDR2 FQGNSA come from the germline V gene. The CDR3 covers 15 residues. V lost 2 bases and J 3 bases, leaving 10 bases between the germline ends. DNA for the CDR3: TGTGCCAGCAGCTTACGGGGGAAGGACACCGGGGAGCTGTTTTTT. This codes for CASSLRGKDTGELFF.